Sequencing of this TCR beta chain was carried out in a study of cytomegalovirus exposure and HLA in healthy donors. This clone turned up a few times. Its antigen is unidentified. PCR amplification relied on 60 Vbeta primers (plus 13 Jbeta primers). The method was immunoSEQ multiplex PCR; TCRdb's version includes in-frame clones alone and lacks a portion of them. This sample has about 160,000 clones, with 78% found just once. Notes on the study in general: A later analysis appeared to link common viral pathogens to several of the most significant clusters.

Germline V gives CDR1 LGHNT, CDR2 FRNRAP. This CDR3 spans 15 amino acids. Losses at the gene ends were 1 base for V and 5 bases for J; bases not matched to a gene: 3. Specimen: PBMCs. The genes are TRBV12-5 and TRBJ2-3; 10 bases are shared with TRBD1. The TCR originated in a woman in her thirties or forties in good health and CMV-seronegative. CDR3 sequence reads: CASGLGTGGIDTQYF. CDR3 sequence (DNA): TGTGCTAGTGGTTTGGGGACAGGGGGAATAGATACGCAGTATTTT.